Listed below are T cell receptor beta chains from one sample, sequenced in a study of graft-versus-host responses after intestinal transplantation. Measured with immunoSEQ multiplex PCR; TCRdb has only the in-frame clones, and not every one. Of about 120,000 clones listed, 85% to 95% are singletons. No antigen has been assigned to these receptors. The sequences come from unstimulated CD8+ T cells sorted from spleen or lymph node cells, collected before intestinal transplant. The receptor set was obtained from a human donor who received an intestinal transplant. Each CDR3 is given with its conserved first and last residue. A D gene is named only where the DNA matches it firmly. Size tells how often a clone was seen (once, few, many) or the class of an expanded clone, and some rows leave it out.

TRBV7-6	.	.	TRBJ2-7	CASSLGYGRGSYEQYF	TGTGCCAGCAGCTTAGGTTACGGGAGAGGTTCCTACGAGCAGTACTTC
TRBV9	.	.	TRBJ2-7	CASSPKGAGAYEQYF	TGTGCCAGCAGCCCTAAGGGGGCGGGAGCCTACGAGCAGTACTTC
TRBV29-1	.	once	TRBJ2-1	CSVEGNYNEQFF	TGCAGCGTTGAGGGAAACTACAATGAGCAGTTCTTC
TRBV6-7	TRBD2	.	TRBJ2-5	CASRSGTSGQETQYF	TGTGCCAGCAGGAGCGGGACTAGCGGACAAGAGACCCAGTACTTC
TRBV25-1	.	.	TRBJ1-2	CASSDIGGGRSYGYTF	TGTGCCAGCAGTGATATCGGGGGGGGGCGATCCTATGGCTACACCTTC
TRBV6-5	.	once	TRBJ1-1	CASSFYEAFF	TGTGCCAGCAGTTTTTATGAAGCTTTCTTT
TRBV6-1	.	once	TRBJ2-7	CASSEGRERYYEQYF	TGTGCCAGCAGTGAAGGACGGGAGCGTTACTACGAGCAGTACTTC
TRBV10-2	.	.	TRBJ2-1	CASSDDFTGQFF	TGCGCCAGCAGTGATGACTTTACCGGGCAGTTCTTC
TRBV30	.	.	TRBJ1-1	CAWSIYRATEAFF	TGTGCCTGGAGTATCTACAGAGCAACTGAAGCTTTCTTT
TRBV10-2	TRBD2	.	TRBJ2-7	CASSEGLAGADEQYF	TGCGCCAGCAGTGAGGGACTAGCGGGAGCGGATGAGCAGTACTTC
TRBV7-9	TRBD1	.	TRBJ2-7	CASSFSSNRGYEQYF	TGTGCCAGCAGCTTCTCGTCCAACAGGGGGTACGAGCAGTACTTC
TRBV30	TRBD2	.	TRBJ2-1	CAWSSRLAGLNEQFF	TGTGCCTGGAGTTCGCGACTAGCGGGACTCAATGAGCAGTTCTTC
TRBV27	TRBD1	.	TRBJ2-7	CASSLFGQGWEQYF	TGTGCCAGCAGTTTATTTGGACAGGGATGGGAGCAGTACTTC
TRBV13	TRBD2	.	TRBJ2-1	CASSPREREDNEQFF	TGTGCCAGCAGCCCTCGAGAGCGGGAGGACAATGAGCAGTTCTTC
TRBV29-1	.	.	TRBJ2-3	CSVDRGIAGVPSTDTQYF	TGCAGCGTGGACAGGGGAATAGCGGGAGTGCCGAGCACAGATACGCAGTATTTT
TRBV6-1	.	.	TRBJ2-3	CASPPWDNTDTQYF	TGTGCCAGCCCGCCGTGGGACAACACAGATACGCAGTATTTT
TRBV7-6	TRBD1	.	TRBJ2-3	CASSPKTGEPSTDTQYF	TGTGCCAGCAGCCCAAAGACAGGGGAACCTAGCACAGATACGCAGTATTTT
TRBV6-5	TRBD2	.	TRBJ2-1	CASSFWRLAGVNEQFF	TGTGCCAGCAGTTTCTGGAGACTAGCGGGAGTAAATGAGCAGTTCTTC
TRBV5-1	TRBD1	.	TRBJ2-5	CASSLESGGLETQYF	TGCGCCAGCAGCTTGGAATCAGGGGGTCTGGAGACCCAGTACTTC
TRBV4-2	.	.	TRBJ2-1	CASSHPRGGNEQFF	TGTGCCAGCAGCCACCCCCGGGGCGGGAATGAGCAGTTCTTC